A single sample gave rise to the 10 T cell receptor beta chains below, sequenced in a study of CD8+CD57+ T cells in acquired aplastic anemia (dated by TCRdb to between 2018 and 2020). The listed sequencing device is Illumina HiSeq 2000. Genomic DNA was used as template for profiling of TCR beta VDJ combinations and CDR3 sequences. TCRdb reworked the public reads: Q25 trimming with fastp, MiXCR clone assembly, productive beta chains retained. Each entry is one CDR3 protein sequence, shown with its most common DNA and genes. The sample has roughly 81,000 distinct CDR3 sequences on record, around 42% of them singletons. The top ten clones comprise 65% to 80% of the sample. Sequenced sample: sorted CD4+, CD8+, or CD8+CD57+ T cells (not recorded which) from PBMCs. These receptors all stem from a human donor in good health, serving as a control.

The V and J genes are TRBV2 and TRBJ1-2; D perhaps matches TRBD1 (5 bases). CDR1 and CDR2 from the germline V gene are SNHLY and FYNNEI. This CDR3 is 14 amino acids long. Trimming removed 10 bases from V and 5 bases from J, with 20 bases in between. Here the CDR3 reads CANRPGLLRYGYTF. CDR3 bases: TGTGCCAACCGACCGGGACTCCTGAGGTATGGCTACACCTTC.

This clonotype has at least ten counts. The V and J genes are TRBV24-1 and TRBJ2-1, with 7 nucleotides matching TRBD1. V dropped 9 bases and J dropped 8; count of bases not matched to a gene: 12. The germline V gene encodes CDR1 KGHDR and CDR2 SFDVKD. The CDR3 is made up of 14 amino acids. The CDR3 here is CATVRGQGHDEQFF. CDR3 nucleotide sequence: TGTGCCACCGTGAGGGGGCAGGGGCACGATGAGCAGTTCTTC.

CDR3 loop: CASRHRGQPSYNYGYTF. DNA for the CDR3: TGCGCCAGCAGGCACAGGGGCCAGCCGTCTTATAACTATGGCTACACCTTC. The chain recombines TRBV10-2 with TRBJ1-2; 7 bases line up with TRBD1. The CDR3 consists of 17 residues. V shed 6 bases and J 1 base; nucleotides not matched to a gene: 14. Germline CDR1 WSHSY, CDR2 SAAADI.

With respect to this clonotype: One base away lies a much larger clone, so this may be a sequencing read error. The V call is TRBV20-1, the J call TRBJ2-2, with 8 positions matching TRBD1. This CDR3 spans 12 amino acids. Unmatched junction bases numbered 8, after V lost 4 bases and J lost 13 bases. Germline CDR1 reads DFQATT; CDR2 reads SNEGSKA (reference sequence). DNA of the CDR3: TGCAGTGCTAAACCCGGGACAGGAAGGCTGTTTTTT. Protein sequence: CSAKPGTGRLFF.

This clonotype was observed a handful of times. This chain uses TRBV28 with TRBJ1-1, with TRBD1 as a possible D gene (5 bases). V shed 3 bases and J shed 3 bases, with 11 bases lying between them. Germline lookup yields CDR1 MDHEN and CDR2 SYDVKM. The CDR3 spans 14 residues. DNA of the CDR3: TGTGCCAGCAGTTTGAGAGGGGAGTACACTGAAGCTTTCTTT. Its translation is CASSLRGEYTEAFF.

This clonotype appeared a single time. The V gene is TRBV2, the J gene TRBJ2-5; D not resolved. The ends were cut back, 7 bases at V and 5 bases at J, with 8 bases in the middle. Germline CDR1 SNHLY, CDR2 FYNNEI. This CDR3 spans 11 amino acids. The CDR3 sequence: CASNQVETQYF. The CDR3 DNA sequence: TGTGCCAGCAACCAGGTCGAGACCCAGTACTTC.

The chain joins TRBV10-3 to TRBJ1-1, with a possible D match to TRBD1 (6 bases). V lost 4 bases and J lost 3, with 15 bases in between. Germline V CDR1 and CDR2: ENHRY, SYGVKD. The CDR3 is 15 residues long. Here the CDR3 DNA reads TGTGCCATCAGTGGTAAACAGGGCCCCCACACTGAAGCTTTCTTT. It codes for CAISGKQGPHTEAFF.

This clonotype was seen many times. This chain links TRBV10-1 with TRBJ2-1; no reliable D call. Looked up from germline, CDR1 is WNHNN and CDR2 is SYGVQD (reference sequence). The germline V and J ends were trimmed by 3 bases and 2 bases, with 8 bases remaining between them. The CDR3 loop spans 14 amino acids. The CDR3 nucleotides read TGCGCCAGCAGTGACCCGGCTGCCTACAATGAGCAGTTCTTC. Encoded protein: CASSDPAAYNEQFF.

The rearrangement uses TRBV29-1 and TRBJ2-7; D is possibly TRBD1 (6 bases). CDR1 SQVTM and CDR2 ANQGSEA come from the germline V gene. V lost 3 bases and J lost 3, with 9 bases in between. The CDR3 contains 12 residues. The CDR3 reads CSVEGAVYEQYF. CDR3 DNA: TGCAGCGTTGAGGGGGCAGTCTACGAGCAGTACTTC.

The chain combines TRBV10-3 with TRBJ1-5; perhaps TRBD1 as D (5 bases). Trimming took off 6 bases at V and 6 bases at J, with 12 bases between the two ends. The V gene's germline CDR1 is ENHRY and CDR2 SYGVKD. CDR3 size: 13 residues. The CDR3, as DNA: TGTGCCATCAGGCAGGGTAGGCGTCAGCCCCAGCATTTT. It encodes CAIRQGRRQPQHF.